This T cell receptor beta chain was recovered during a study of cytomegalovirus exposure and HLA in healthy donors (dated by TCRdb to 2016 to 2017). Some background on the complete study: According to an earlier analysis of around 600 of the donors, some 180 million T cells yielded over 90 million unique TCR beta sequences and 276 Gb of sequence data. Roughly 310 gigabases of sequencing data and roughly 90 million unique TCR sequences were included in an early release covering under 650 HLA-typed donors. Of the roughly 400 genotyped donors, approximately 83% fell in the genetic ancestry cluster associated with self-reported Caucasian donors. The study aimed to test whether signatures of past pathogen exposure could be identified by cataloging public T cell receptors. The T cell repertoires of 666 subjects were profiled by immunosequencing and related to cytomegalovirus serostatus. In addition to the first cohort of around 670 subjects, a separate validation cohort of around 110 different subjects was used. High-throughput TCR immunosequencing, statistical association of individual TCRs with disease status, and machine learning were combined to predict cytomegalovirus infection status. A later analysis re-examined previously published TCR beta repertoires from roughly 650 donors and added high-resolution HLA genotyping to investigate patterns of TCR occurrence. Rather than using new phenotypic data, the later analysis identified candidate immune exposures from TCR beta sequences and from how often those sequences occurred across donors. In an earlier analysis of 500 to 650 of the donors, high-throughput TCR beta sequencing was used to judge whether each TCR beta V gene segment behaved as functional or pseudogenic. Donor age, sex, ethnicity and CMV serostatus were compiled together with the repertoire data. Genome-wide SNP genotypes for about 55% of the 666 donors were used in a later genetic analysis, which treated that subset as a discovery cohort. Every repertoire in the discovery cohort had been generated on one and the same sequencing platform. Both class I and class II loci were covered by HLA typing, at four-digit resolution. Typing coverage differed by locus: A, B, C, DRB1 and DQB1 were typed in about 620-640 donors, DQA1 in about 560, DPA1 in 600 to 610, and DPB1 in 450 to 480. About 5 DR-DQ haplotypes were handled as single units for association and clustering, since linkage in the cohort was strong. On average, 235,054 unique TCR beta nucleotide sequences were sequenced per donor among 398 genotyped donors of the cohort, with approximately 18% of those sequences being non-productive. Study-wide findings and limitations: In a later analysis, about 16,000 TCR beta sequences were associated with specific HLA alleles at a false discovery rate of 0.05. A group of highly shared sequence variants was considered likely to be a technical artifact of the sequencing pipeline. A later analysis found that HLA-associated TCR beta chains were more clonally expanded and had lower generation probabilities than equally common non-associated chains. Sequencing depth was assumed to be roughly uniform across donors in the presence/absence analyses, though that assumption may not hold. A later genetic analysis associated a missense DCLRE1C variant with V-gene and J-gene trimming of TCR beta chains, and an independent cohort replicated the association. In the study, approximately 160 TCR beta chains were listed as associated with cytomegalovirus. In a later analysis, the rate of TCR association differed among HLA loci, with DRB1 alleles having the most associated TCRs and HLA-C alleles having the fewest. Immune exposure information for the cohort was limited to CMV serostatus. A few of the identified cytomegalovirus-associated TCR beta chains were confirmed in vitro to be specific for cytomegalovirus antigens. Most CMV-associated TCR beta chains appeared to be HLA-restricted in a later analysis, and the HLA associations seemed to be driven largely by CMV exposure. The classifier was reported to diagnose cytomegalovirus status with high specificity and sensitivity in both the original and validation cohorts. Because some donors lacked HLA typing at each locus, the association tests relied only on the typed subset. Compared with the roughly 600-donor mean, donors in an Asian-associated ancestry cluster had fewer N-insertions in productive TCRs, according to a later genetic analysis. The authors suggested that the approach could potentially be generalized to other disease states and immunological phenotypes. Most TCR sequences were observed very rarely across donors, whereas some public TCRs were present in many individuals. In an earlier analysis of approximately 590 of the donors, most TCR beta V segments appeared in productive rearrangements about 87% or about 30% of the time, broadly matching IMGT annotations. Approximately 18 rarely observed V segments, including chromosome 9 orphons, were excluded from the earlier analysis of several hundred of the donors because counts were too low. Linkage disequilibrium might explain the correlated functional status among segregating V segments, but an unknown experimental factor could not be excluded. A later analysis reported that several top co-occurrence clusters appeared linked to parvovirus B19, influenza, CMV and Epstein-Barr virus. The 87-base-pair reads could not distinguish some IMGT-functional V segments, including TRBV6-2 and TRBV6-3, so those segments were excluded. When HLA alleles, especially DR and DQ, strongly co-occurred, TCR associations were difficult to assign to individual alleles. In this cohort, only TCR beta chains were sequenced, and detectable features were limited by the absence of alpha or paired-chain data. A further reported finding was that TCR beta sequences accurately predicted the HLA-A and HLA-B alleles for most subjects in the first cohort.

Library preparation used the immunoSEQ multiplex PCR assay. For the multiplex PCR, a mixture combining 60 forward primers for TCR Vbeta segments and 13 reverse primers for TCR Jbeta segments was used. The CDR3 region of rearranged TCR beta genes was amplified from genomic DNA by a multiplex PCR assay. On the Illumina HiSeq System, the amplified TCR beta libraries were sequenced as 87-base-pair reads. The authors' analysis ran thus. A later analysis counted approximately 84 million unique TCR beta chains across the 690 or so repertoires, and some 11 million of these chains were shared by at least two donors. A nearest-neighbor algorithm error-corrected the raw reads and collapsed the reads into unique sequences, merging closely related sequences to remove PCR and sequencing errors. V, D and J gene segments were assigned by aligning CDR3 sequences to IMGT reference sequences. For a sequence to be retained, a match of at least six nucleotides to both a V gene segment and a J gene segment was required. Rearrangements were classified as productive when the CDR3 lacked stop codons and remained in frame with V and J, and all other rearrangements were classified as non-productive. CDR3 was defined according to IMGT convention as the region running from the second conserved V-encoded cysteine to the conserved J-encoded phenylalanine. The earlier analysis of approximately 500 of the donors excluded sequences that lacked an unambiguous match to a single V gene segment. An earlier analysis of approximately 590 of the donors called V segments functional above 56.7% productive rearrangements and segregating when the between-donor standard deviation exceeded 5%. A statistical classification framework was built to diagnose cytomegalovirus status from the catalog of TCR beta chain sequences. In a later analysis, V and J genes were assigned by comparing TCR nucleotide sequences against IMGT/GENE-DB human TR gene sequences. A later analysis assigned CDR3 sequences and most-parsimonious VDJ recombination scenarios with the TCRdist pipeline. In a later analysis, each TCR beta chain was defined by its CDR3 amino acid sequence together with its V-gene family, and reads without a unique V-gene family were excluded. In a later analysis, some 600 highly shared, low-generation-probability nucleotide sequences were removed to address suspected cross-contamination and a sequencing artifact. For each public chain, a later analysis derived a clonal expansion index from normalized ranks of inferred template counts within each repertoire. In a later analysis, generation probabilities were computed using a VDJ recombination model fitted to out-of-frame rearrangements, and the results were checked against IGoR. Hypergeometric tests were used in a later analysis to score TCR-TCR, TCR-HLA and TCR-CMV co-occurrence, with a repertoire-size bias correction applied to the TCR pairs. In a later analysis, false discovery rates were estimated by permuting HLA or CMV assignments 20 times. A later analysis grouped co-occurring TCRs with DBSCAN, adding TCRdist sequence similarity when clustering within HLA-allele-positive subsets. Co-occurrence clustering excluded repertoires with fewer than 30,000 or more than 120,000 public chains, plus five with anomalous nucleotide sharing. This is the immuneACCESS table as TCRdb keeps it, with only in-frame sequences that have V and J called. A part of the clones is gone; compared with another copy, unresolved V genes explain less than half, and the rest is unexplained. D and trimming come from the DNA, and the V and J calls and clone size come from that table. For this sample the table gives around 150,000 clones, of which about 70% were detected only once. The ten most abundant clones make up less than 3% of the sample.

The cohort was made up of roughly 670 healthy bone marrow donors. At the time of sampling, all cohort members were nominally healthy, though unrecorded immune exposures were likely present. The donor tested CMV seronegative and was one of the 352 seronegative cohort members. Each donor provided a peripheral blood sample, and peripheral blood mononuclear cells were used for TCR beta sequencing. The Qiagen DNeasy Blood Extraction Kit was used to extract genomic DNA from the blood cell samples. Including cysteine and phenylalanine, the CDR3 has 15 amino acids. Only CDR3 DNA is held: 45 bases, read in frame from base 1. V was cut back by 4 bases and J by 3 bases, leaving a gap of 15 bases between them. Per the germline V gene, SGHAT is the CDR1 and FQNNGV is the CDR2. Turning to this clone: Its antigen is currently not known. Base quality data are lacking; no much larger clone is found one base away.

The sequenced sample was PBMCs. The TCR sequence derives from a woman aged 40 to 50 in good health and CMV-seronegative. Recombination linked TRBV11-2 to TRBJ1-2; TRBD1 is a possible D gene, resting on 6 matching bases. The CDR3 loop reads CASSSRATGYYGYTF. DNA sequence: TGTGCCAGCAGCTCCAGGGCGACAGGTTACTATGGCTACACCTTC. Here the CDR3 is joined to the reference TRBV11-2 and TRBJ1-2 genes, and the full variable domain is: EAGVAQSPRYKIIEKRQSVAFWCNPISGHATLYWYQQILGQGPKLLIQFQNNGVVDDSQLPKDRFSAERLKGVDSTLKIQPAKLEDSAVYLCASSSRATGYYGYTFGSGTRLTVV.